Presented here are 15 T cell receptor beta chains from one specimen sequenced in a study of blood T cell repertoires in COVID-19. The assay was immunoSEQ multiplex PCR, and TCRdb's table has in-frame clones only and misses some. The sample shows 300,000 to 400,000 clones, 80% to 90% of them seen only once. Sequenced material: PBMCs or T cells enriched from blood (not recorded which). The receptors were sampled from a woman aged 40 to 49 with acute COVID-19.

The chain has TRBV27 and TRBJ1-6; no clear D gene. The germline V and J ends were trimmed by 7 bases and 2 bases, with 15 bases remaining between them. The length of the CDR3 is 16 residues. CDR1 and CDR2 (germline): MNHEY, SMNVEV (reference sequence). Here the CDR3 reads CASTPLGAAYNSPLHF. The CDR3 nucleotides read TGTGCCAGCACCCCCCTGGGAGCGGCCTATAATTCACCCCTCCACTTT.

This clone was found once. The DNA for the CDR3 is TGTGCCAGCAGCCAATGCCCATTACGGCGGGAGTGTTTCGAGCAGTACTTC. Translating gives CASSQCPLRRECFEQYF. The V gene is TRBV3-1 (or the pseudogene TRBV3-2), the J gene TRBJ2-7, with 7 nucleotides matching TRBD2. Germline V CDR1 and CDR2: LGHDT, YNNKEL (reference sequence). The V segment lost 2 bases and the J segment 6 bases; nucleotides outside the gene matches: 16. There are 17 residues in the CDR3.

The V call is TRBV12-2, the J call TRBJ2-3; TRBD1 reflects the table's D call only, with no check against the DNA. TRBV12-2 is a known pseudogene. CDR3 length equals 21 residues. CDR3 loop: CASRSDHRTGQGSLYTDTQYF. CDR3 DNA sequence: TGTGCAAGTCGCTCCGACCATCGAACGGGACAGGGGTCCCTATACACAGATACGCAGTATTTT.

This sequence joins TRBV29-1 and TRBJ1-2, with TRBD1 identical over 8 bases. The J segment lost 7 bases and the V segment lost 7 bases, leaving 8 bases of the junction unmatched. CDR1 and CDR2 (germline): SQVTM, ANQGSEA. The CDR3 length is 12 residues. The DNA of the CDR3 is TGCAGCGGATTACCACAGGGGGGTGGCTACACCTTC. Translated, it gives CSGLPQGGGYTF.

The sample holds one count of this clone. The CDR3 DNA is TGTGCCAGCAGCTTAGGGATTGCGGACACCATATATTTT. It codes for CASSLGIADTIYF. J is TRBJ1-3 and V is TRBV7-2; no clear D gene. Germline V lookup: CDR1 SGHTA, CDR2 FQGNSA. The CDR3 runs to 13 residues. The V end was cut by 1 base, the J end by 8 bases, with 9 bases between.

This chain joins TRBV6-1 and TRBJ1-2, with D tentatively TRBD1 (6 bases). Trimming took off 0 bases at V and 8 bases at J, with 13 bases between the two ends. This CDR3 is 14 amino acids long. The V gene's germline CDR1 is MNHNS and CDR2 SASEGT. The CDR3 nucleotides read TGTGCCAGCAGTGAAGCTACGGGGGGGCGCGGCTACACCTTC. This translates into CASSEATGGRGYTF.

The rearrangement joins TRBV28 to TRBJ1-5; 7 nucleotides agree with TRBD1. V was clipped by 5 bases and J by 6 bases; unmatched bases: 10. CDR1 MDHEN and CDR2 SYDVKM come from the germline V gene. The CDR3 is 15 amino acids. CDR3 residues: CASSKRQGLGQPQHF. The DNA for the CDR3 is TGTGCCAGCAGTAAAAGACAGGGATTGGGTCAGCCCCAGCATTTT.

V is TRBV6-5 and J is TRBJ1-2; TRBD1 aligns across 10 bases. The CDR3 sequence is 14 residues long. Looked up from germline, CDR1 is MNHEY and CDR2 is SVGAGI. After removal of 6 bases from V and 6 bases from J, the junction contained 7 bases not matched to a gene. CDR3 DNA: TGTGCCAGCAGCCCAAAGACAGGGGGCAATGGCTACACCTTC. It codes for CASSPKTGGNGYTF.

This chain uses TRBV7-9 with TRBJ2-7, with D perhaps TRBD1 (6 bases). Germline lookup yields CDR1 SEHNR and CDR2 FQNEAQ (reference sequence). V lost 5 bases and J lost 3, with 8 bases in between. The CDR3 length is 12 residues. CDR3: CASSTQGYEQYF. The CDR3 nucleotides are TGTGCCAGCAGCACACAGGGCTACGAGCAGTACTTC.

On this clone: Other DNA sequences of this sample code for an identical CDR3. The chain has TRBV29-1 and TRBJ1-5, with 8 bases identical to TRBD1. With V trimmed by 5 bases and J by 3 bases, 3 bases remained unmatched. The V gene's germline CDR1 is SQVTM and CDR2 ANQGSEA. The length of the CDR3 is 13 residues. The CDR3, as DNA: TGCAGCGTTTCGACAGGGGTCAATCAGCCCCAGCATTTT. It codes for CSVSTGVNQPQHF.

The chain is built from TRBV5-5 and TRBJ1-3; the D is unclear. The CDR3 contains 18 residues. The V gene lost 4 bases and the J gene lost 0 bases, with 20 bases spanning the gap. Germline values: CDR1 SGHKS, CDR2 YYEKEE (reference sequence). The CDR3 region is CASSIGLLQGSSGNTIYF. In DNA form, the CDR3 reads TGTGCCAGCAGCATTGGGCTTCTTCAAGGGAGCTCTGGAAACACCATATATTTT.

The rearrangement uses TRBV24-1 and TRBJ1-5; 7 nucleotides match TRBD1. Germline loops: CDR1 KGHDR, CDR2 SFDVKD. With 6 bases clipped from V and 6 bases from J, the junction kept 7 bases outside the gene matches. The CDR3 consists of 14 residues. CDR3 DNA sequence: TGTGCCACCAGTATCCACAGGGGTCCTCAGCCCCAGCATTTT. It codes for CATSIHRGPQPQHF.

The V gene is TRBV15, the J gene TRBJ1-1; no clear D gene. V lost 4 bases and J 2 bases, leaving 11 bases between the germline ends. Germline loops: CDR1 LNHNV, CDR2 YYDKDF (reference sequence). CDR3 length: 14 amino acids. CDR3 DNA sequence: TGTGCCACCAGCAACGGAGGCATCAACACTGAAGCTTTCTTT. It encodes CATSNGGINTEAFF.

This clone was recorded a few times. The chain's CDR3 is CTSSQVVGLAGGSSYNEQFF. The CDR3 coding sequence is TGCACCAGCAGCCAGGTTGTGGGACTAGCGGGAGGGAGCTCCTACAATGAGCAGTTCTTC. The chain combines TRBV1 with TRBJ2-1; the DNA was not compared with TRBD2, the D call given in the table. TRBV1 is an annotated pseudogene. The CDR3 totals 20 residues.

The chain couples TRBV27 to TRBJ1-6; maybe TRBD1 (6 bases). The germline V gene has CDR1 MNHEY and CDR2 SMNVEV (reference sequence). V was clipped by 5 bases and J by 3 bases, with 11 bases between them. The CDR3 has 15 residues. This CDR3 is CASSPTGNYNSPLHF. As DNA, the CDR3 is TGTGCCAGCAGTCCTACAGGGAACTATAATTCACCCCTCCACTTT.